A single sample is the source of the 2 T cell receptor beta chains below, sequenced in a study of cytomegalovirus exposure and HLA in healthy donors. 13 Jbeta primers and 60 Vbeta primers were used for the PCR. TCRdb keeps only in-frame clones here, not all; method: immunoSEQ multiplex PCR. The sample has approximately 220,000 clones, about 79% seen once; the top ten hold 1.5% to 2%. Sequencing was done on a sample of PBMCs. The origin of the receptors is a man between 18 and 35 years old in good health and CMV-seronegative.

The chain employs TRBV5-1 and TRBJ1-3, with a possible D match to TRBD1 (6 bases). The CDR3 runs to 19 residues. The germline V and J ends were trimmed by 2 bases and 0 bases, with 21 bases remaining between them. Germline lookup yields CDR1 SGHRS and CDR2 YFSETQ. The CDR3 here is CASSFRSSRTVSSGNTIYF. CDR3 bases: TGCGCCAGCAGCTTTAGATCCTCCCGGACAGTTTCCTCTGGAAACACCATATATTTT.

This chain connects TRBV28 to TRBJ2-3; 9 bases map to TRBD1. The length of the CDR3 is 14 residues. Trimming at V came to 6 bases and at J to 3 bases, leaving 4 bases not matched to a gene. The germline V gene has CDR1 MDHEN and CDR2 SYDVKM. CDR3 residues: CASRQGAKTDTQYF. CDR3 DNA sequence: TGTGCCAGCAGACAGGGGGCGAAGACAGATACGCAGTATTTT. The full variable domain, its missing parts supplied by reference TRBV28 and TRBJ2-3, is DVKVTQSSRYLVKRTGEKVFLECVQDMDHENMFWYRQDPGLGLRLIYFSYDVKMKEKGDIPEGYSVSREKKERFSLILESASTNQTSMYLCASRQGAKTDTQYFGPGTRLTVL.